Listed below are T cell receptor beta chains from one sample, sequenced in a study of blood T cell repertoires in COVID-19. Profiling relied on immunoSEQ multiplex PCR, and the TCRdb table lists in-frame clones only, not all of them. The sample consists of approximately 400,000 clones, about nine tenths of them appearing once. Material for sequencing was peripheral blood. The receptors come from a woman aged 45-60 years with COVID-19, enrolled during active disease. CDR3s include the opening cysteine and the closing phenylalanine or tryptophan. D genes are given only for firm matches. Clone size is shown for a subset of rows, as once, few, many or a class of expanded clone.

cdr3_aa cdr3_nt j_call clone_size d_call v_call
CASTEGGKRAYEQYF TGTGCCAGCACCGAAGGGGGAAAGAGGGCCTACGAGCAGTACTTC TRBJ2-7 once - TRBV7-9
CASSSEGGQGGYTF TGCGCCAGCAGCTCCGAGGGGGGGCAGGGTGGCTACACCTTC TRBJ1-2 - - TRBV5-1
CASSDPQGYGYTF TGTGCCAGCAGCGACCCCCAGGGGTATGGCTACACCTTC TRBJ1-2 - - TRBV3-1/TRBV3-2
CASSVGAGGYSYNEQFF TGTGCCAGCAGCGTAGGAGCGGGGGGGTATTCCTACAATGAGCAGTTCTTC TRBJ2-1 - TRBD2 TRBV9
CASKTGGNTGELFF TGCGCCAGCAAAACAGGGGGCAACACCGGGGAGCTGTTTTTT TRBJ2-2 - TRBD1 TRBV5-1
CASSPQGVGQGGYTF TGTGCCAGCAGCCCCCAGGGGGTGGGACAGGGAGGCTACACCTTC TRBJ1-2 - TRBD1 TRBV9
CASSSRTAGELFF TGTGCCAGCAGCTCCCGGACAGCCGGGGAGCTGTTTTTT TRBJ2-2 - - TRBV7-9
CASSLGRDEQFF TGTGCCAGCAGCCTTGGGAGGGACGAGCAGTTCTTC TRBJ2-1 - TRBD2 TRBV5-8
CASNPGGLTNTGELFF TGTGCCAGCAACCCAGGGGGGCTCACGAACACCGGGGAGCTGTTTTTT TRBJ2-2 - - TRBV5-4
CASSATSGVTDTQYF TGTGCCAGCAGCGCGACTAGCGGGGTCACAGATACGCAGTATTTT TRBJ2-3 - TRBD2 TRBV9
CASSFVVNEQFF TGTGCCAGCAGCTTCGTAGTCAATGAGCAGTTCTTC TRBJ2-1 - - TRBV11-2
CASSRDSIKAFF TGTGCCAGCAGTCGCGACAGTATTAAAGCTTTCTTT TRBJ1-1 - - TRBV6-5
CASSITGSTTDTQYF TGTGCCAGTAGTATAACAGGGTCAACCACAGATACGCAGTATTTT TRBJ2-3 - - TRBV19
CASMGPREQYF TGTGCCAGCATGGGGCCGAGGGAGCAGTACTTC TRBJ2-7 - - TRBV6-5
CASRKEPGAPGELFF TGTGCCAGCCGAAAAGAACCAGGGGCCCCCGGGGAGCTGTTTTTT TRBJ2-2 - - TRBV6-5
CAIRPGLNTGELFF TGTGCCATCCGACCGGGACTAAACACCGGGGAGCTGTTTTTT TRBJ2-2 - TRBD2 TRBV6-5
CASSRTSKGTDTQYF TGTGCCAGCAGCCGGACTAGCAAAGGAACAGATACGCAGTATTTT TRBJ2-3 - TRBD2 TRBV6-2/TRBV6-3
CASSERASGRGIYNSPLHF TGTGCCAGCAGTGAAAGGGCTTCGGGGCGCGGGATATATAATTCACCCCTCCACTTT TRBJ1-6 - - TRBV2
CASSFGTQNYGYTF TGTGCCAGCAGCTTCGGGACACAAAACTATGGCTACACCTTC TRBJ1-2 - - TRBV5-5
CASSFLGANNQPQHF TGTGCCAGCAGTTTTCTAGGGGCTAACAATCAGCCCCAGCATTTT TRBJ1-5 - - TRBV27
CASSQEAGQYF TGTGCCAGCAGCCAAGAGGCTGGGCAGTACTTC TRBJ2-7 - - TRBV3-1/TRBV3-2
CAWSEGARPEAFF TGTGCCTGGAGTGAGGGGGCGCGTCCTGAAGCTTTCTTT TRBJ1-1 - TRBD1 TRBV30
CATSTGGWGGYTF TGTGCCACCAGCACAGGGGGCTGGGGTGGCTACACCTTC TRBJ1-2 - TRBD1 TRBV24-1
CASSLTGTDYEQYF TGTGCCAGCAGCCTCACCGGGACAGACTACGAGCAGTACTTC TRBJ2-7 - TRBD1 TRBV4-2
CASIGANEKLFF TGTGCCAGCATCGGGGCTAATGAAAAACTGTTTTTT TRBJ1-4 - - TRBV2
CATSDTTGQGTEAFF TGTGCCACCAGTGATACGACAGGCCAGGGGACTGAAGCTTTCTTT TRBJ1-1 - - TRBV24-1
CASSQDLATGGTNEQFF TGTGCCAGCAGCCAAGATTTAGCGACAGGGGGGACGAATGAGCAGTTCTTC TRBJ2-1 few TRBD1 TRBV3-1/TRBV3-2
CASSQDRRWSTEAFF TGTGCCAGCAGCCAAGATCGGCGATGGAGCACTGAAGCTTTCTTT TRBJ1-1 - - TRBV14
CASSSSGANVLTF TGCGCCAGCTCCTCCTCTGGGGCCAACGTCCTGACTTTC TRBJ2-6 - - TRBV10-1
CASSLGLASTDTQYF TGTGCCAGCAGCTTGGGACTAGCTAGCACAGATACGCAGTATTTT TRBJ2-3 - TRBD2 TRBV6-4
CASSLSSGRANTEAFF TGTGCCAGCAGCTTATCTTCGGGCAGGGCGAACACTGAAGCTTTCTTT TRBJ1-1 - - TRBV11-2
CSAGARGAPLKNIQYF TGCAGTGCTGGTGCACGGGGGGCACCACTGAAAAACATTCAGTACTTC TRBJ2-4 - - TRBV20-1
CASSISTGENIQYF TGTGCCAGTAGTATCTCTACAGGGGAAAACATTCAGTACTTC TRBJ2-4 once TRBD1 TRBV19
CASSLAGVSNSPLHF TGCGCCAGCAGCTTGGCCGGGGTCTCTAATTCACCCCTCCACTTT TRBJ1-6 - - TRBV5-1
CAIRGGETQYF TGTGCCATCCGGGGTGGGGAGACCCAGTACTTC TRBJ2-5 - - TRBV10-3
CASSARFSAGELFF TGTGCCAGCAGCGCCCGTTTTTCGGCCGGGGAGCTGTTTTTT TRBJ2-2 - - TRBV9